The rows below give T cell receptor beta chains drawn from one sample of a study of response to subunit inactivated influenza vaccine. One entry per CDR3 protein results from TCRdb running MiXCR on the RT-PCR reads. The sample records just over 300,000 distinct CDR3 sequences, roughly 20% being singletons. The sequenced sample was PBMCs from blood, obtained less than 22 months after vaccination. The receptors were gathered from a man aged 50 to 69 who received an inactivated influenza vaccine. The CDR3 runs from the conserved cysteine through the conserved F or W. A D gene is named only where the DNA matches it firmly. Only some rows state a clone size, as once, few, many or a class for expanded clones.

J gene	D gene	clone size	V gene	CDR3 DNA	CDR3 protein
TRBJ1-6	-	-	TRBV7-2	TGTGCCAGCAGCTCCTGGATCAGGGGCTCCTATAATTCACCCCTCCACTTT	CASSSWIRGSYNSPLHF
TRBJ1-3	-	-	TRBV29-1	TGCAGCGCCCCCTCTGGAAACACCATATATTTT	CSAPSGNTIYF
TRBJ2-3	-	-	TRBV5-5	TGTGCCAGCAGCTTAGGACATTCAGCTACGCAGTATTTT	CASSLGHSATQYF
TRBJ2-1	TRBD2	few	TRBV5-6	TGTGCCAGCAGCTTGGTAAGGACTAGTCTTTACAATGAGCAGTTCTTC	CASSLVRTSLYNEQFF
TRBJ2-5	-	-	TRBV12-3/TRBV12-4	TGTGCCAGCAGTCCCCTAGCGAGAGGGGAAGAGACCCAGTACTTC	CASSPLARGEETQYF
TRBJ2-5	-	-	TRBV12-3/TRBV12-4	TGTGCCAGCAGTTACGCCACGGCCCAGTACTTC	CASSYATAQYF
TRBJ1-5	TRBD1	many	TRBV28	TGTGCCAGCAGCACGGCCCTGGGACAGCTTAGCAATCAGCCCCAGCATTTT	CASSTALGQLSNQPQHF
TRBJ2-1	TRBD2	-	TRBV20-1	TGCAGTGCTAGAGATACCAAAACCGGGACTAGTATCAATGAGCAGTTCTTC	CSARDTKTGTSINEQFF
TRBJ2-5	-	few	TRBV30	TGTGCCTGGAGTCCGGGACCTTGGGAGACCCAGTACTTC	CAWSPGPWETQYF
TRBJ2-1	TRBD2	-	TRBV6-1	TGTGCCAGCAGTCATCTAGCGGGAGGGACCAATGAGCAGTTCTTC	CASSHLAGGTNEQFF
TRBJ2-1	-	-	TRBV29-1	TGCAGCGCTCATCAGGAGAATGAGCAGTTCTTC	CSAHQENEQFF
TRBJ2-2	-	few	TRBV29-1	TGCAGCGTTGAATCCGGGGCCATGGCCGGGGAGCTGTTTTTT	CSVESGAMAGELFF
TRBJ2-1	-	-	TRBV7-2	TGTGCCAGCAGCTTCAGTGCAAGGCGGAACAATGAGCAGTTCTTC	CASSFSARRNNEQFF
TRBJ2-7	-	-	TRBV28	TGTGCCAGCAGTTTGGAGGGACACACCCGCCACGAGCAGTACTTC	CASSLEGHTRHEQYF
TRBJ2-7	TRBD1	few	TRBV12-3/TRBV12-4	TGTGCCAGCAGTTCGGGACAGACCCCCACCTACGAGCAGTACTTC	CASSSGQTPTYEQYF
TRBJ2-1	TRBD2	-	TRBV10-3	TGTGCCATCAGTGAGTCGCTTGGGGGGACTAGCGGCATAACTTGGAACAATGAGCAGTTCTTC	CAISESLGGTSGITWNNEQFF
TRBJ2-3	-	-	TRBV7-9	TGTGCCAGCAGCTTAGGGGGGCATGCGGCAGATACGCAGTATTTT	CASSLGGHAADTQYF
TRBJ2-7	TRBD2	many	TRBV3-1	TGTGCCAGCAGTCTAGCGGGAAATAATCAGTACTTC	CASSLAGNNQYF
TRBJ2-3	TRBD1	-	TRBV15	TGTGCCACCAGCATAGAGGGGACAGGGCTCCTGGATACGCAGTATTTT	CATSIEGTGLLDTQYF
TRBJ1-1	-	-	TRBV4-2	TGTGCCAGCAGCCAAGATAGGGCAGGGCCCAACACTGAAGCTTTCTTT	CASSQDRAGPNTEAFF
TRBJ2-5	-	-	TRBV12-3/TRBV12-4	TGTGCCAGCAGTCCTAGTAGGGGGAGGCAAGAGACCCAGTACTTC	CASSPSRGRQETQYF
TRBJ1-3	-	few	TRBV29-1	TGCAGCGTTGAAGTCCTAGGGGGAAACACCATATATTTT	CSVEVLGGNTIYF
TRBJ1-1	TRBD1	many	TRBV29-1	TGCAGCTCGACAGGAGGGGGCGCGGGCACTGAAGCTTTCTTT	CSSTGGGAGTEAFF
TRBJ1-1	-	many	TRBV20-1	TGCAGTGCTAAACCGAGGATGCGCACTGAAGCTTTCTTT	CSAKPRMRTEAFF
TRBJ2-3	TRBD2	few	TRBV9	TGTGCCAGCAGCGTAGGACTAGCGGGCACAGATACGCAGTATTTT	CASSVGLAGTDTQYF
TRBJ1-4	TRBD1	few	TRBV4-3	TGCGCCAGCAGCCAGGAGACAGGGGCAACTAATGAAAAACTGTTTTTT	CASSQETGATNEKLFF
TRBJ1-2	TRBD1	-	TRBV4-2	TGTGCCAGCAGCCAAGGGGGGACAGGTATTGGCTACACCTTC	CASSQGGTGIGYTF
TRBJ1-1	-	-	TRBV20-1	TGCAGTGCCCCGAGGGTGAACACTGAAGCTTTCTTT	CSAPRVNTEAFF
TRBJ1-5	-	few	TRBV12-3/TRBV12-4	TGTGCCAGCAGTTTCGGGCGGATTAATCAGCCCCAGCATTTT	CASSFGRINQPQHF
TRBJ1-5	-	-	TRBV7-9	TGTGCCAGCAGCTTAGCGCAGGCTGAACCCCAGCATTTT	CASSLAQAEPQHF
TRBJ1-3	-	few	TRBV20-1	TGCAGTGCTAGAGATCCGGGACACAGCTCTGGAAACACCATATATTTT	CSARDPGHSSGNTIYF
TRBJ2-7	TRBD1	few	TRBV7-2	TGTGCCAGCAGCTATGGGACAGGGATCGAGCAGTACTTC	CASSYGTGIEQYF
TRBJ2-3	-	-	TRBV29-1	TGCAGCTTGGGGGGGGGCCCCGGAGATACGCAGTATTTT	CSLGGGPGDTQYF
TRBJ2-1	-	few	TRBV6-5	TGTGCCAGCAGTTACTCGGGGTTTTATGAGCAGTTCTTC	CASSYSGFYEQFF
TRBJ1-1	-	many	TRBV18	TGTGCCAGCTCACCCAGACCGGTTGGGAACACTGAAGCTTTCTTT	CASSPRPVGNTEAFF
TRBJ2-7	TRBD2	-	TRBV5-6	TGTGCCAGCAGCTTGGGCGGGACTAGCGGGGGTTACTCCTACGAGCAGTACTTC	CASSLGGTSGGYSYEQYF
TRBJ1-2	TRBD1	few	TRBV6-5	TGTGCCAGCAGTTTCTCGACAGGGATGTTCTATGGCTACACCTTC	CASSFSTGMFYGYTF
TRBJ2-4	-	-	TRBV27	TGTGCCAGCAGGGGACTCGCAGAGGGCATTCAGTACTTC	CASRGLAEGIQYF
TRBJ1-4	TRBD1	few	TRBV7-2	TGTGCCAGCAGCTCCCCCTACCCATCAGGGGGCGGTGAAAAACTGTTTTTT	CASSSPYPSGGGEKLFF
TRBJ1-3	TRBD1	-	TRBV7-2	TGTGCCAGCAGCCCGACAGGGCCCCCGAACACCATATATTTT	CASSPTGPPNTIYF
TRBJ1-2	-	-	TRBV24-1	TGTGCCACCAGTGACCGGACGGTTACTAACTATGGCTACACCTTC	CATSDRTVTNYGYTF
TRBJ1-6	TRBD1	few	TRBV5-1	TGCGCCAGCAGCTTCTCCGGGACAGATAATTCACCCCTCCACTTT	CASSFSGTDNSPLHF
TRBJ2-7	-	-	TRBV25-1	TGTGCCAGCAGTGACCTATGGGGAACCTACGAGCAGTACTTC	CASSDLWGTYEQYF
TRBJ2-1	TRBD1	-	TRBV4-1	TGCGCCAGCAGCCAAGGGACAGGGAAAGGCTACAATGAGCAGTTCTTC	CASSQGTGKGYNEQFF
TRBJ1-1	TRBD1	few	TRBV20-1	TGCAGTGCTAGAGAATTGGGGACAGGGACTGAAGCTTTCTTT	CSARELGTGTEAFF
TRBJ1-2	-	-	TRBV19	TGTGCCAGTAGTATAGACGACAGGCGGACTAACTATGGCTACACCTTC	CASSIDDRRTNYGYTF
TRBJ2-1	TRBD2	-	TRBV5-1	TGCGCCAGCAGCCCCCCTAGCGGGAGCGATGAGCAGTTCTTC	CASSPPSGSDEQFF
TRBJ2-1	-	-	TRBV11-2	TGTGCCAGCAGCTTAGCTTTACGGAATGAGCAGTTCTTC	CASSLALRNEQFF
TRBJ2-1	TRBD2	-	TRBV7-8	TGTGCCAGCAGCTTACTCGCGGGGGGCACCACCTACAATGAGCAGTTCTTC	CASSLLAGGTTYNEQFF
TRBJ1-4	-	few	TRBV20-1	TGCAGTGCTAGAAGAGGCAGGGCGGTTTCCAACTCAACTAATGAAAAACTGTTTTTT	CSARRGRAVSNSTNEKLFF
TRBJ1-6	-	many	TRBV9	TGTGCCAGCAGCGTAGGAGGAGGGATCCTCCACTTT	CASSVGGGILHF
TRBJ2-1	-	-	TRBV20-1	TGCAGTGCTCATGGAACCGGGTCGCAGTTCTTC	CSAHGTGSQFF